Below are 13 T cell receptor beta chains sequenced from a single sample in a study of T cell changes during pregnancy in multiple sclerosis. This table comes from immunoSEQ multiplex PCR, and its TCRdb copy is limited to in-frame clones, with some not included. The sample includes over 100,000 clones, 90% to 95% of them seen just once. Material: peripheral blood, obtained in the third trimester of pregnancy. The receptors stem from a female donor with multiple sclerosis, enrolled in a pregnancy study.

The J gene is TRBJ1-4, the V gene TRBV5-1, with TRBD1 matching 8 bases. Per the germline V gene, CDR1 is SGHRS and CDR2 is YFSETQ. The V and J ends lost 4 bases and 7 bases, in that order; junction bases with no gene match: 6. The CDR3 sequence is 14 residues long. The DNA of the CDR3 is TGCGCCAGCAGCCCCCAAGGGACAGGTGAAAAACTGTTTTTT. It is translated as CASSPQGTGEKLFF. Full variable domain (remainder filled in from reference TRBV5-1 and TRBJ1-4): KAGVTQTPRYLIKTRGQQVTLSCSPISGHRSVSWYQQTPGQGLQFLFEYFSETQRNKGNFPGRFSGRQFSNSRSEMNVSTLELGDSALYLCASSPQGTGEKLFFGSGTQLSVL.

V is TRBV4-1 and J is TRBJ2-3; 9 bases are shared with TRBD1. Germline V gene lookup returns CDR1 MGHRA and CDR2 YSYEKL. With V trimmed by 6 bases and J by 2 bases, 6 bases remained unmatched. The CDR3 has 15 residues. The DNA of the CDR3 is TGCGCCAGCAGGCAACGGACAGGGGACACAGATACGCAGTATTTT. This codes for CASRQRTGDTDTQYF.

CDR3 in amino acids: CASSPLGQGDSPLHF. DNA for the CDR3: TGTGCCAGCTCACCGTTAGGACAGGGTGATTCACCCCTCCACTTT. The chain is built from TRBV18 and TRBJ1-6; 8 bases line up with TRBD1. There are 15 residues in the CDR3. Germline CDR1 KGHSH, CDR2 LQKENI. J gave up 8 bases and V 3 bases, and 6 bases lay outside the gene matches. Full variable domain (missing parts from reference TRBV18 and TRBJ1-6): NAGVMQNPRHLVRRRGQEARLRCSPMKGHSHVYWYRQLPEEGLKFMVYLQKENIIDESGMPKERFSAEFPKEGPSILRIQQVVRGDSAAYFCASSPLGQGDSPLHFGNGTRLTVT.

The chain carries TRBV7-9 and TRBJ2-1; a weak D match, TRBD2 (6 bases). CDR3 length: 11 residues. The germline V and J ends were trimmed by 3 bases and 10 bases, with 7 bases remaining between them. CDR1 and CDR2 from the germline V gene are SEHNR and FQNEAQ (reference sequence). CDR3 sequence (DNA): TGTGCCAGCAGCTTGGGGGGAGAGCAGTTCTTC. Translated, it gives CASSLGGEQFF. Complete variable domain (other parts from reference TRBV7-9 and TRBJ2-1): DTGVSQNPRHKITKRGQNVTFRCDPISEHNRLYWYRQTLGQGPEFLTYFQNEAQLEKSRLLSDRFSAERPKGSFSTLEIQRTEQGDSAMYLCASSLGGEQFFGPGTRLTVL.

DNA for the CDR3: TGTGCCAGCAGCTTAGAGGGGCGACAGGGGTACAATGAGCAGTTCTTC. This translates into CASSLEGRQGYNEQFF. This sequence joins TRBV11-2 and TRBJ2-1; 8 bases align to TRBD1. This CDR3 is built from 16 residues. CDR1 and CDR2 from the germline V gene are SGHAT and FQNNGV. Losses at the gene ends were 0 bases for V and 4 bases for J; bases not matched to a gene: 5.

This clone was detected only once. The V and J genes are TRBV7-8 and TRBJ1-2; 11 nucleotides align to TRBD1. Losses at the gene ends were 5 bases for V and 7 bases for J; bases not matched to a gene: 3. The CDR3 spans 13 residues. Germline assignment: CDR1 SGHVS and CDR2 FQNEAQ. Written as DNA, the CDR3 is TGTGCCAGCAGCGGGGACAGGGGGGGTGGCTACACCTTC. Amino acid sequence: CASSGDRGGGYTF.

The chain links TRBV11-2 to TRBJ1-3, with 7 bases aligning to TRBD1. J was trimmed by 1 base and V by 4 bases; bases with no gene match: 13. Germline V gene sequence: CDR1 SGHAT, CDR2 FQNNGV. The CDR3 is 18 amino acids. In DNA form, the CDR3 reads TGTGCCAGCAGCTGGGGACCGGGACAGACTACGTCTGGAAACACCATATATTTT. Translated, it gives CASSWGPGQTTSGNTIYF.

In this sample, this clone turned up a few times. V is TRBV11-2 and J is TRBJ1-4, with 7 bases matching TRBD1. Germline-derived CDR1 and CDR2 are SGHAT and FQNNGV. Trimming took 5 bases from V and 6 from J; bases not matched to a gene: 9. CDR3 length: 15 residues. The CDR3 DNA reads TGTGCCAGCAGCAGGAGAGAGGGGGCATATGAAAAACTGTTTTTT. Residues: CASSRREGAYEKLFF. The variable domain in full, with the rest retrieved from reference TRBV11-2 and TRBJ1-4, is EAGVAQSPRYKIIEKRQSVAFWCNPISGHATLYWYQQILGQGPKLLIQFQNNGVVDDSQLPKDRFSAERLKGVDSTLKIQPAKLEDSAVYLCASSRREGAYEKLFFGSGTQLSVL.

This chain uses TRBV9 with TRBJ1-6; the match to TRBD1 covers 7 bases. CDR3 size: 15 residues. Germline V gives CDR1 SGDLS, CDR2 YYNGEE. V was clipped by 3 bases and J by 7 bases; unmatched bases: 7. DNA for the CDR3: TGTGCCAGCAGCGCAGAAGGGACAGTGAATTCACCCCTCCACTTT. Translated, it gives CASSAEGTVNSPLHF. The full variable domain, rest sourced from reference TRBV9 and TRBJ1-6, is DSGVTQTPKHLITATGQRVTLRCSPRSGDLSVYWYQQSLDQGLQFLIQYYNGEERAKGNILERFSAQQFPDLHSELNLSSLELGDSALYFCASSAEGTVNSPLHFGNGTRLTVT.

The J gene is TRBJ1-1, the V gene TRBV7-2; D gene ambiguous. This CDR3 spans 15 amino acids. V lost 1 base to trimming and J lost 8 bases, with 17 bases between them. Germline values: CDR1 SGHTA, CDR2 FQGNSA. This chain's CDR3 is CASSLEAGFVGEAFF. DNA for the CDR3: TGTGCCAGCAGCTTAGAAGCCGGGTTTGTCGGGGAAGCTTTCTTT.

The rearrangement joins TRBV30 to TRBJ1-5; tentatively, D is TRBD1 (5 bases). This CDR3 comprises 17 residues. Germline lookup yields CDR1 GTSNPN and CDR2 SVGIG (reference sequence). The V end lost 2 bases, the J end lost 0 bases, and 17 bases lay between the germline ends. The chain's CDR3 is CAWSPGHIPTSNQPQHF. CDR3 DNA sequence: TGTGCCTGGAGTCCAGGACACATACCAACTAGCAATCAGCCCCAGCATTTT.

The CDR3 DNA reads TGTGCCAGCAGCTTTGCGGGACGGAACACCGGGGAGCTGTTTTTT. Amino acids: CASSFAGRNTGELFF. J is TRBJ2-2 and V is TRBV5-8, with D perhaps TRBD2 (6 bases). This CDR3 has 15 amino acids. Looked up from germline, CDR1 is SGHTS and CDR2 is YDEGEE. V dropped 2 bases and J dropped 1 base, with 9 bases sitting between them. The entire variable domain, with the rest obtained from reference TRBV5-8 and TRBJ2-2, is as follows: EAGVTQSPTHLIKTRGQQATLRCSPISGHTSVYWYQQALGLGLQFLLWYDEGEERNRGNFPPRFSGRQFPNYSSELNVNALELEDSALYLCASSFAGRNTGELFFGEGSRLTVL.

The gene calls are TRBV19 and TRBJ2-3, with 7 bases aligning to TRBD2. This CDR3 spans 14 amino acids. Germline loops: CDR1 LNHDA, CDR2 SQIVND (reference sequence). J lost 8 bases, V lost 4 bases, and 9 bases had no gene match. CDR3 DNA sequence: TGTGCCAGTAGTAAGACCCGGGACTATGGTACGCAGTATTTT. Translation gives CASSKTRDYGTQYF.